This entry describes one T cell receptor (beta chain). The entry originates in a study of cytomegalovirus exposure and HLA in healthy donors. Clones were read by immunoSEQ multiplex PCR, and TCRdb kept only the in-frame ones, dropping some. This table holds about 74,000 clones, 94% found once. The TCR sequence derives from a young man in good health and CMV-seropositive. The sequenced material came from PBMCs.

The CDR3 coding sequence is TGTGCCAGCAGCTGGCAGGGGGATTCTAGCAATCAGCCCCAGCATTTT. Amino acids: CASSWQGDSSNQPQHF. The chain uses TRBV7-2 and TRBJ1-5; 7 nucleotides agree with TRBD1. Per the germline V gene, CDR1 is SGHTA and CDR2 is FQGNSA. Trimming cost V 4 bases and J 0 bases; bases outside gene matches: 6. There are 16 residues in the CDR3.